The 18 T cell receptor beta chains reported below all come from one sample, sequenced in a study of blood T cell repertoires in COVID-19. Assay: immunoSEQ multiplex PCR; the TCRdb copy retains only in-frame clones and omits some. The sample shows a few hundred thousand clones, more than 75% of them seen only once. Sequencing was done on a sample of PBMCs or T cells enriched from blood (not recorded which). The receptors originated from a woman aged 45-65 years who had been exposed to COVID-19.

The chain carries TRBV7-9 and TRBJ1-2, with a weak D call TRBD1 (6 bases). This CDR3 has 15 residues. Germline V gives CDR1 SEHNR, CDR2 FQNEAQ (reference sequence). Trimming took 3 bases from V and 4 from J, leaving 15 bases between them. The CDR3 nucleotides read TGTGCCAGCAGCTTGGGGGTCGACAGGACCTATGGCTACACCTTC. Residues: CASSLGVDRTYGYTF.

The rearrangement uses TRBV5-1 and TRBJ2-7, with 10 nucleotides matching TRBD1. With 9 bases clipped from V and 8 bases from J, the junction kept 14 bases outside the gene matches. Germline V gene sequence: CDR1 SGHRS, CDR2 YFSETQ. This CDR3 contains 14 residues. CDR3 sequence: CATATGGQGSQQYF. The CDR3 region has the DNA TGCGCCACTGCGACAGGGGGCCAAGGTAGCCAGCAGTACTTC.

In DNA, the CDR3 is TGTGCCAGCAGTGTCGCGTCTGGAAACACCATATATTTT. Translating it yields CASSVASGNTIYF. This chain joins TRBV12-3 or TRBV12-4 and TRBJ1-3; D is unclear. Trimming removed 5 bases from V and 1 base from J, with 6 bases in between. The CDR3 is made up of 13 amino acids.

V is TRBV5-4 and J is TRBJ1-1, with D possibly TRBD1 on 5 matching bases. V was clipped by 4 bases and J by 1 base, with 17 bases between them. Germline V lookup: CDR1 SGHNT, CDR2 YYREEE (reference sequence). This CDR3 comprises 16 residues. The CDR3 DNA reads TGTGCCAGCAGCCGACCCGACAGTCACGCGAACACTGAAGCTTTCTTT. This codes for CASSRPDSHANTEAFF.

The chain uses TRBV27 and TRBJ2-1; a weak D match, TRBD2 (5 bases). Germline values: CDR1 MNHEY, CDR2 SMNVEV (reference sequence). V shed 4 bases and J shed 0 bases, with 13 bases lying between them. This CDR3 has 16 residues. CDR3 amino acids: CASSSTGIISYNEQFF. The DNA for the CDR3 is TGTGCCAGCAGTTCGACCGGGATTATCTCCTACAATGAGCAGTTCTTC.

The rearrangement links TRBV19 to TRBJ1-3; D remains ambiguous. Germline values: CDR1 LNHDA, CDR2 SQIVND (reference sequence). The CDR3 is made up of 13 amino acids. With 3 bases removed from V and 8 bases from J, the gap between germline ends came to 11 bases. The CDR3 is CASSIARRDTIYF. The CDR3 DNA is TGTGCCAGTAGTATTGCAAGGAGGGACACCATATATTTT. The full variable domain, completed using reference TRBV19 and TRBJ1-3, is DGGITQSPKYLFRKEGQNVTLSCEQNLNHDAMYWYRQDPGQGLRLIYYSQIVNDFQKGDIAEGYSVSREKKESFPLTVTSAQKNPTAFYLCASSIARRDTIYFGEGSWLTVV.

This chain links TRBV27 with TRBJ2-1, with 8 nucleotides matching TRBD2. V gave up 6 bases and J gave up 7 bases; unmatched junction bases: 8. The CDR3 runs 14 residues. CDR1 is MNHEY, CDR2 SMNVEV, per germline (reference sequence). CDR3: CASSLSGRVNEQFF. The CDR3, as DNA: TGTGCCAGCAGCCTCTCCGGGAGGGTGAATGAGCAGTTCTTC.

V gene TRBV5-1 combines with J gene TRBJ2-3; 7 bases line up with TRBD2. The CDR3 runs 14 residues. Unmatched junction bases numbered 9, after V lost 3 bases and J lost 8 bases. Germline lookup yields CDR1 SGHRS and CDR2 YFSETQ. The CDR3 reads CASSWGGTGGTQYF. The CDR3 DNA sequence: TGCGCCAGCAGCTGGGGCGGCACGGGGGGTACGCAGTATTTT.

This rearrangement joins TRBV18 to TRBJ1-5; D is unclear. Trimming cost V 3 bases and J 3 bases, with 12 bases left between them. This CDR3 is 15 amino acids long. CDR1 and CDR2 from the germline V gene are KGHSH and LQKENI. CDR3 region: CASSPTVGVNQPQHF. CDR3 nucleotide sequence: TGTGCCAGCTCACCTACAGTAGGCGTCAATCAGCCCCAGCATTTT.

The chain has TRBV5-5 and TRBJ1-4, with a tentative D call TRBD1 (6 bases). Trimming left V 4 bases short and J 5 bases short, with 15 bases between. Germline V CDR1 and CDR2: SGHKS, YYEKEE (reference sequence). This CDR3 comprises 15 residues. The CDR3 region has the DNA TGTGCCAGCAGCCTCCGGGACACAATCAATGAAAAACTGTTTTTT. Translated: CASSLRDTINEKLFF.

This clone came up once. The rearrangement uses TRBV6-6 and TRBJ1-4; tentatively, D is TRBD1 (5 bases). This CDR3 has 15 amino acids. CDR1 MNHNY and CDR2 SVGAGI come from the germline V gene (reference sequence). Trimming stripped 0 bases from V and 4 bases from J, with 9 bases between. CDR3 DNA sequence: TGTGCCAGCAGTTACTCGGGACTGAATAATGAAAAACTGTTTTTT. Translation gives CASSYSGLNNEKLFF.

The rearrangement uses TRBV12-5 and TRBJ1-4, with a weak D call TRBD1 (6 bases). Germline V lookup: CDR1 LGHNT, CDR2 FRNRAP. This CDR3 region has 15 residues. Trimming left V 1 base short and J 5 bases short, with 11 bases between. CDR3 amino acids: CASGLATGPNEKLFF. The CDR3 DNA sequence: TGTGCTAGTGGTTTGGCGACAGGACCAAATGAAAAACTGTTTTTT.

The rearrangement links TRBV9 to TRBJ2-2, with D possibly being TRBD2 (5 bases). The V end was cut by 2 bases, the J end by 9 bases, with 8 bases between. The CDR3 contains 12 residues. Germline lookup yields CDR1 SGDLS and CDR2 YYNGEE. CDR3 in amino acids: CASSVRGWELFF. In nucleotides, the CDR3 is TGTGCCAGCAGCGTCCGGGGATGGGAGCTGTTTTTT.

This chain joins TRBV29-1 and TRBJ1-4; D gene ambiguous. Trimming shortened V by 7 bases and J by 8 bases, and 17 bases separated the two germline ends. Per germline, CDR1 SQVTM and CDR2 ANQGSEA. This CDR3 spans 13 amino acids. The CDR3 reads CSAAVASGEKLFF. CDR3 DNA sequence: TGCAGCGCCGCGGTAGCCTCGGGGGAAAAACTGTTTTTT. Using reference TRBV29-1 and TRBJ1-4 for the parts outside the CDR3, the full variable domain is SAVISQKPSRDICQRGTSLTIQCQVDSQVTMMFWYRQQPGQSLTLIATANQGSEATYESGFVIDKFPISRPNLTFSTLTVSNMSPEDSSIYLCSAAVASGEKLFFGSGTQLSVL.

The rearrangement joins TRBV7-8 to TRBJ1-1, with D uncertain. The CDR3 has 12 residues. Germline-derived CDR1 and CDR2 are SGHVS and FQNEAQ. Trimming shortened V by 1 base and J by 7 bases, and 7 bases separated the two germline ends. CDR3 in amino acids: CASSLGRNEAFF. The CDR3 DNA follows: TGTGCCAGCAGCTTAGGGAGGAATGAAGCTTTCTTT. Looking up the rest from reference TRBV7-8 and TRBJ1-1 gives the full variable domain: GAGVSQSPRYKVAKRGQDVALRCDPISGHVSLFWYQQALGQGPEFLTYFQNEAQLDKSGLPSDRFFAERPEGSVSTLKIQRTQQEDSAVYLCASSLGRNEAFFGQGTRLTVV.

J is TRBJ1-1 and V is TRBV6-2 or TRBV6-3; 7 bases agree with TRBD1. This CDR3 has 14 residues. CDR1 is MNHEY, CDR2 SVGEGT, per germline. V dropped 5 bases and J dropped 3; count of bases not matched to a gene: 6. In DNA form, the CDR3 reads TGTGCCAGCAGTATAATGGGACAGCACACTGAAGCTTTCTTT. Translating it yields CASSIMGQHTEAFF.

This clone was seen a few times. The chain is built from TRBV5-6 and TRBJ2-7; 9 nucleotides match TRBD2. The CDR3 is 14 amino acids. The trim removed 0 bases at V and 6 bases at J, leaving 4 bases unmatched. CDR1 SGHDT and CDR2 YYEEEE come from the germline V gene. The CDR3 DNA follows: TGTGCCAGCAGCTTGGGCGGGGGGGGCGGCGAGCAGTACTTC. This codes for CASSLGGGGGEQYF.

In its sample, this clone was seen once. This rearrangement joins TRBV24-1 to TRBJ1-3; the D gene is possibly TRBD1 (6 bases). Germline assignment: CDR1 KGHDR and CDR2 SFDVKD. Trimming stripped 3 bases from V and 2 bases from J, with 22 bases between. The CDR3 spans 19 residues. The CDR3 nucleotides read TGTGCCACCAGTGATCCCCCGGGACAACTCAACACCCCTGGAAACACCATATATTTT. Its translation: CATSDPPGQLNTPGNTIYF.